This record concerns one TCR beta chain sequence. Its matching antigen is unknown. These data are taken from a study of cytomegalovirus exposure and HLA in healthy donors. Findings of the study overall: There were 150 to 200 TCR beta chains listed as cytomegalovirus-associated. Three chains linked to CMV were shown in vitro to be specific for CMV antigens. The majority of TCR sequences were rare, yet some public TCRs appeared in many donors.

The study drew the donors from its approximately 110-subject validation cohort, separate from the 666-subject first cohort. Here immunoSEQ multiplex PCR was the method, and the copy in TCRdb shows in-frame clones only, minus some. Here the sample spans nearly 110,000 clones, about 87% being singletons. Sequencing used PBMCs. The TCR was taken from a woman younger than 30 in good health and CMV-seropositive.

The CDR3 reads CASRQVSNTEAFF. The CDR3 DNA reads as TGTGCCAGCAGACAGGTGTCCAACACTGAAGCTTTCTTT. The rearrangement joins TRBV7-9 to TRBJ1-1, with D perhaps matching TRBD1 (5 bases). Germline V gene data show CDR1 as SEHNR and CDR2 as FQNEAQ (reference sequence). Trimming pared 6 bases from V and 2 bases from J, leaving 10 bases between. The CDR3 is made up of 13 amino acids.